A selection of T cell receptor beta chains follows, all from one sample in a study of technical replicates of blood from several donors. Profiling relied on immunoSEQ multiplex PCR, and the TCRdb table lists in-frame clones only, not all of them. The repertoire has approximately 73,000 clones, 92% of them found once; the top ten carry about 0.4%. The specimen was T cells isolated from PBMCs. These receptors were taken from a human donor in good health. Each CDR3 is given with its conserved first and last residue. A D gene is named only where the DNA matches it firmly.

TRBV5-4	TRBD2	TRBJ2-1	CASSPGLDHNEQFF
TRBV18	.	TRBJ1-5	CASSPQEYSNQPQHF
TRBV7-2	TRBD1	TRBJ2-1	CASSRGQGPHNEQFF
TRBV2	TRBD2	TRBJ2-1	CARGTSGYNEQFF
TRBV19	.	TRBJ1-1	CASSIGDWGEAEAFF
TRBV19	.	TRBJ1-5	CASSGGEYQPQHF
TRBV19	TRBD1	TRBJ2-1	CASKWQGVPGNEQFF
TRBV2	.	TRBJ2-3	CAAGPIAEPQYF
TRBV28	TRBD1	TRBJ1-2	CASSLGQGNYGYTF
TRBV6-5	.	TRBJ2-1	CASSYSIGEVYNEQFF
TRBV10-3	TRBD1	TRBJ2-7	CATSTGQDFYEQYF
TRBV11-1	TRBD1	TRBJ1-5	CASSLEQGNQPQHF
TRBV9	TRBD2	TRBJ2-7	CASSASGLSSYEQYF
TRBV30	TRBD2	TRBJ2-3	CAWSEWQAGAGTQYF
TRBV27	TRBD2	TRBJ2-2	CASSFTSGRAIISGELFF
TRBV9	TRBD2	TRBJ2-7	CASSVISGRGEQYF
TRBV5-1	TRBD2	TRBJ2-1	CASSWGTSGTNPYNEQFF
TRBV27	.	TRBJ2-7	CASSSRDSYEQYF
TRBV5-6	.	TRBJ1-1	CASSLAWGSQNTEAFF
TRBV30	TRBD1	TRBJ2-5	CAWTTGGETQYF
TRBV28	TRBD1	TRBJ2-4	CASSLSGGTGKNIQYF
TRBV9	TRBD1	TRBJ1-5	CASSGGTATQPQHF
TRBV6-1	TRBD2	TRBJ2-3	CASTKGPSGIDTQYF
TRBV6-5	TRBD2	TRBJ2-7	CASSKGLAVYEQYF
TRBV2	TRBD1	TRBJ1-4	CASFFVPGTAFATNEKLFF
TRBV5-1	.	TRBJ2-5	CASSYRLSQETQYF
TRBV30	.	TRBJ2-7	CAWGEGGQGIYEQYF
TRBV20-1	.	TRBJ2-1	CSARVFEQFF
TRBV19	.	TRBJ1-1	CASSIGLRWNTEAFF
TRBV5-5	.	TRBJ2-3	CASHGGQDTQYF
TRBV6-1	.	TRBJ1-1	CASSVFRGWGGAGNTEAFF
TRBV29-1	.	TRBJ2-1	CSVAFNEQFF
TRBV6-5	TRBD2	TRBJ2-1	CASSYSSSGGYYEQFF
TRBV27	.	TRBJ1-4	CASSLRFGEKLFF
TRBV4-3	TRBD2	TRBJ2-1	CASSLRLAGDYNEQFF
TRBV19	.	TRBJ1-2	CASKHGGLYGYTF
TRBV4-1	TRBD1	TRBJ1-5	CASSQETGSWQPQHF
TRBV7-2	.	TRBJ1-2	CASSLLTGYGYTF
TRBV9	TRBD1	TRBJ1-1	CASSAGTGLNTEAFF
TRBV14	.	TRBJ2-2	CASSQVGRGTGELFF
TRBV19	.	TRBJ2-2	CASSPVSFTGELFF
TRBV9	.	TRBJ2-1	CASGGGSSYNEQFF